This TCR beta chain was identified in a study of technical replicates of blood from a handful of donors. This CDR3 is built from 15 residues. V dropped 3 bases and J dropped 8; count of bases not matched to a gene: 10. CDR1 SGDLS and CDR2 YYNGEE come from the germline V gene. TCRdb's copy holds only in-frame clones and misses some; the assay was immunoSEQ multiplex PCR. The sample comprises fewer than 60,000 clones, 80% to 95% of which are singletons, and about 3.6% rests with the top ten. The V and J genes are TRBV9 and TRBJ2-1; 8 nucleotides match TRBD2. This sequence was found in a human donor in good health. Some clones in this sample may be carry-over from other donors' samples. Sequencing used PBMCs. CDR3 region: CASSGRPGGRHEQFF. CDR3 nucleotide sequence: TGTGCCAGCAGCGGCCGACCGGGGGGGAGGCATGAGCAGTTCTTC.